Listed here are 30 T cell receptor beta chains from one sample, sequenced in a study of CD8 T cells in ankylosing spondylitis. Each CDR3 protein gets one entry after TCRdb re-called the 5' RACE reads with MiXCR. The table lists 250,000 or so distinct CDR3 sequences, under 20% of them singletons. The sequenced sample consisted of blood, either unsorted or a sorted T cell fraction (not recorded which). The receptors here all came from a male donor with ankylosing spondylitis or in good health (not recorded which).

This clonotype was found many times. The chain employs TRBV10-3 and TRBJ2-2, with D uncertain. V lost 3 bases, J lost 4 bases, and 0 bases lay in between. Germline assignment: CDR1 ENHRY and CDR2 SYGVKD. The CDR3 has 11 amino acids. The CDR3 region is CAISDTGELFF. The CDR3 DNA is TGTGCCATCAGTGACACCGGGGAGCTGTTTTTT.

This clonotype was observed a few times. The rearrangement links TRBV25-1 to TRBJ1-2; D may be TRBD1 (5 bases). Looked up from germline, CDR1 is MGHDK and CDR2 is SYGVNS. The CDR3 runs to 14 residues. The ends were cut back, 3 bases at V and 4 bases at J, with 12 bases in the middle. CDR3 residues: CASSESAGSYGYTF. The CDR3 nucleotides are TGTGCCAGCAGTGAGTCGGCAGGGAGCTATGGCTACACCTTC.

This chain joins TRBV27 and TRBJ2-7; 7 bases agree with TRBD1. The CDR3 is made up of 14 amino acids. CDR1 MNHEY and CDR2 SMNVEV come from the germline V gene (reference sequence). V trimming: 0 bases; J trimming: 4 bases; junction bases outside the gene matches: 3. The CDR3 sequence: CASSLSGGWYEQYF. CDR3 in DNA: TGTGCCAGCAGTTTATCAGGGGGCTGGTACGAGCAGTACTTC.

The V gene is TRBV7-9, the J gene TRBJ2-3, with 9 bases lining up with TRBD1. This CDR3 spans 15 amino acids. The ends lost 3 bases at V and 4 bases at J; junction bases unmatched: 5. Germline lookup yields CDR1 SEHNR and CDR2 FQNEAQ (reference sequence). CDR3 nucleotides: TGTGCCAGCAGCTTGGGACAGGGCCCCGCAGATACGCAGTATTTT. Protein product: CASSLGQGPADTQYF.

This clonotype was seen repeatedly, ten times or more. The chain links TRBV15 to TRBJ2-1; D uncertain. Trimming removed 7 bases at V and 2 bases at J, with 12 bases between. This CDR3 is 14 amino acids long. CDR1 and CDR2 from the germline V gene are LNHNV and YYDKDF (reference sequence). The CDR3 nucleotides are TGTGCCACCAAGGCTCCGGCTACCTACAATGAGCAGTTCTTC. Its translation: CATKAPATYNEQFF.

This clonotype was observed once. J is TRBJ2-1 and V is TRBV6-2 or TRBV6-3; the match to TRBD2 covers 10 bases. The CDR3 is made up of 16 amino acids. The ends lost 6 bases at V and 7 bases at J; junction bases unmatched: 12. Germline V gene data show CDR1 as MNHEY and CDR2 as SVGEGT. The CDR3 DNA sequence: TGTGCCAGCAGCGAAAAACCGGGACTAGCGTGGAATGAGCAGTTCTTC. Amino acid sequence: CASSEKPGLAWNEQFF.

The genes are TRBV28 and TRBJ2-2; D perhaps matches TRBD2 (5 bases). The CDR3 is 17 residues long. The V gene lost 6 bases and the J gene lost 8 bases, with 25 bases spanning the gap. Germline values: CDR1 MDHEN, CDR2 SYDVKM. The CDR3 bases are TGTGCCAGCAGCCCCGTTGGGCGGGCGGCAACCGGTGGGGAGCTGTTTTTT. It is translated as CASSPVGRAATGGELFF.

This clonotype showed up just once. The J gene is TRBJ2-7, the V gene TRBV6-1, with 9 bases aligning to TRBD2. The V gene's germline CDR1 is MNHNS and CDR2 SASEGT. This CDR3 contains 13 residues. V lost 6 bases and J lost 6; bases outside the gene matches: 6. This CDR3 reads CASRLQREVEQYF. In DNA form, the CDR3 reads TGTGCCAGCAGGCTTCAGCGGGAGGTCGAGCAGTACTTC.

This chain links TRBV3-1 with TRBJ1-2; the D gene is possibly TRBD1 (5 bases). The V and J ends lost 4 bases and 1 base respectively, with 16 bases between them. The V gene's germline CDR1 is LGHDT and CDR2 YNNKEL (reference sequence). The CDR3 sequence is 16 residues long. This chain's CDR3 is CASSPEGQILNYGYTF. The CDR3, as DNA: TGTGCCAGCAGCCCGGAGGGGCAGATCCTTAACTATGGCTACACCTTC.

J is TRBJ2-2 and V is TRBV4-1; D remains ambiguous. CDR3 length: 16 residues. CDR1 and CDR2 from the germline V gene are MGHRA and YSYEKL. The germline V and J ends were trimmed by 2 bases and 7 bases, with 17 bases remaining between them. The CDR3 DNA is TGCGCCAGCAGCCAATATTTCCTCGGTGGTGGCGGGGAGCTGTTTTTT. Its translation is CASSQYFLGGGGELFF.

This clonotype has only a few counts. A read error may account for a junction end that differs from germline. This sequence joins TRBV7-7 and TRBJ2-5, with 11 bases lining up with TRBD1. The CDR3 spans 18 residues. Germline loops: CDR1 SSHAT, CDR2 FNYEAQ (reference sequence). For the CDR3, the DNA is TGTGCTAGCAGCTTACGCAGGACAGGGGGCATCGATATTGAGACCCAGTACTTC. It is translated as CASSLRRTGGIDIETQYF.

This clonotype has a handful of counts. The rearrangement links TRBV5-1 to TRBJ2-7; D perhaps matches TRBD2 (6 bases). Trimming removed 4 bases from V and 2 bases from J, with 16 bases in between. Germline V lookup: CDR1 SGHRS, CDR2 YFSETQ. The CDR3 is 15 amino acids. CDR3 region: CASSVGTSNTYEQYF. CDR3 DNA: TGCGCCAGCAGCGTCGGGACTTCCAACACCTACGAGCAGTACTTC. The whole variable domain, filled in from reference TRBV5-1 and TRBJ2-7, reads KAGVTQTPRYLIKTRGQQVTLSCSPISGHRSVSWYQQTPGQGLQFLFEYFSETQRNKGNFPGRFSGRQFSNSRSEMNVSTLELGDSALYLCASSVGTSNTYEQYFGPGTRLTVT.

A few counts support this clonotype. The chain is built from TRBV7-2 and TRBJ2-7; D tentatively reads TRBD1 or TRBD2 (6 bases each). From germline, CDR1 is SGHTA and CDR2 FQGNSA. This CDR3 contains 14 residues. With 5 bases removed from V and 2 bases from J, the gap between germline ends came to 13 bases. The CDR3 spells CASSAGDFPYEQYF. Written as DNA, the CDR3 is TGTGCCAGCAGCGCAGGGGACTTCCCCTACGAGCAGTACTTC.

J is TRBJ2-1 and V is TRBV29-1; 7 nucleotides match TRBD1. V was pared by 0 bases and J by 2 bases, with 10 bases of the junction left unmatched. Per germline, CDR1 SQVTM and CDR2 ANQGSEA. CDR3 length equals 17 residues. The CDR3 bases are TGCAGCGTTGAAGATCCGACAGGGATAAACCCCTACAATGAGCAGTTCTTC. It translates to CSVEDPTGINPYNEQFF.

This clonotype has just a few counts. The rearrangement joins TRBV2 to TRBJ2-1, with no clear D. With 1 base removed from V and 2 bases from J, the gap between germline ends came to 9 bases. This CDR3 contains 15 residues. CDR1 and CDR2 from the germline V gene are SNHLY and FYNNEI. This chain's CDR3 is CASSEVGVAYNEQFF. CDR3 nucleotides: TGTGCCAGCAGTGAAGTTGGGGTCGCCTACAATGAGCAGTTCTTC. Drawing the rest from reference TRBV2 and TRBJ2-1, the complete variable domain is EPEVTQTPSHQVTQMGQEVILRCVPISNHLYFYWYRQILGQKVEFLVSFYNNEISEKSEIFDDQFSVERPDGSNFTLKIRSTKLEDSAMYFCASSEVGVAYNEQFFGPGTRLTVL.

J is TRBJ2-5 and V is TRBV5-1, with 12 bases identical to TRBD2. This CDR3 has 19 residues. Germline V gene lookup returns CDR1 SGHRS and CDR2 YFSETQ. Losses at the gene ends were 0 bases for V and 0 bases for J; bases not matched to a gene: 9. The CDR3 region has the DNA TGCGCCAGCAGCTTGGAAGGACTAGCGGGACCTTCGTACCAAGAGACCCAGTACTTC. As protein: CASSLEGLAGPSYQETQYF. The full variable domain, with the rest looked up from reference TRBV5-1 and TRBJ2-5, is KAGVTQTPRYLIKTRGQQVTLSCSPISGHRSVSWYQQTPGQGLQFLFEYFSETQRNKGNFPGRFSGRQFSNSRSEMNVSTLELGDSALYLCASSLEGLAGPSYQETQYFGPGTRLLVL.

The rearrangement joins TRBV29-1 to TRBJ2-7; the D gene is possibly TRBD2 (5 bases). The V gene's germline CDR1 is SQVTM and CDR2 ANQGSEA. The CDR3 runs 13 residues. V lost 3 bases, J lost 5 bases, and 14 bases lay in between. This chain's CDR3 is CSVDGGTYDEQYF. The CDR3 nucleotides read TGCAGCGTTGATGGAGGAACCTACGACGAGCAGTACTTC.

In regard to this clonotype: The junction differs from germline at one of its ends, possibly a read error. This chain links TRBV4-3 with TRBJ2-7; D might be TRBD1 (5 bases). CDR3 length: 17 residues. Germline CDR1 reads LGHNA; CDR2 reads YSLEER. The CDR3 reads CASSQDAGAGNSSEQYF. Written as DNA, the CDR3 is TGCGCCAGCAGCCAAGATGCTGGGGCAGGGAATTCCTCCGAGCAGTACTTC.

This clonotype was seen a single time. The rearrangement uses TRBV7-6 and TRBJ2-3, with no clear D. This CDR3 is built from 15 residues. V lost 5 bases and J 1 base, leaving 13 bases between the germline ends. The germline gives CDR1 SGHVS, CDR2 FNYEAQ. CDR3 coding DNA: TGTGCCAGCAGCAACAGTGAGGTGGGCACAGATACGCAGTATTTT. It encodes CASSNSEVGTDTQYF.

V gene TRBV12-3 or TRBV12-4 combines with J gene TRBJ1-2; TRBD1 might be the D (5 bases). The V and J ends lost 3 bases and 4 bases respectively, with 12 bases between them. CDR3 length: 14 amino acids. CDR3 protein: CASSFYPGSYGYTF. In nucleotides, the CDR3 is TGTGCCAGCAGTTTTTACCCAGGGTCCTATGGCTACACCTTC.

This clonotype was seen ten or more times. This chain uses TRBV12-3 or TRBV12-4 with TRBJ2-7, with TRBD2 matching over 8 bases. The V and J ends lost 7 bases and 3 bases, in that order; junction bases with no gene match: 2. The CDR3 totals 12 residues. CDR3 sequence: CASTAGGYEQYF. The DNA for the CDR3 is TGTGCCAGCACCGCGGGGGGCTACGAGCAGTACTTC.

This clonotype was detected a few times. The J gene is TRBJ2-1, the V gene TRBV9; 9 positions agree with TRBD2. V shed 1 base and J 0 bases; nucleotides not matched to a gene: 8. The CDR3 contains 18 residues. Per germline, CDR1 SGDLS and CDR2 YYNGEE. The CDR3 coding sequence is TGTGCCAGCAGCGTACCGGTAGGTAGCGGGAGCTCCTACAATGAGCAGTTCTTC. Protein product: CASSVPVGSGSSYNEQFF. The full variable domain, its missing parts supplied by reference TRBV9 and TRBJ2-1, is DSGVTQTPKHLITATGQRVTLRCSPRSGDLSVYWYQQSLDQGLQFLIQYYNGEERAKGNILERFSAQQFPDLHSELNLSSLELGDSALYFCASSVPVGSGSSYNEQFFGPGTRLTVL.

This clonotype was observed a few times. The V and J genes are TRBV29-1 and TRBJ2-2; tentatively, D is TRBD2 (5 bases). Looked up from germline, CDR1 is SQVTM and CDR2 is ANQGSEA. The CDR3 runs to 13 residues. V lost 4 bases, J lost 3 bases, and 9 bases lay in between. In DNA, the CDR3 is TGCAGCGTTGTTCTAGCTCACACCGGGGAGCTGTTTTTT. Protein sequence: CSVVLAHTGELFF.

The V call is TRBV9, the J call TRBJ2-5; D remains ambiguous. CDR1 is SGDLS and CDR2 is YYNGEE in the germline V gene. The CDR3 is made up of 13 amino acids. The germline V and J ends were trimmed by 3 bases and 0 bases, with 6 bases remaining between them. The CDR3 nucleotides read TGTGCCAGCAGCGACGGGTACCAAGAGACCCAGTACTTC. The encoded protein is CASSDGYQETQYF.

This clonotype was found many times. The rearrangement links TRBV6-5 to TRBJ2-3; TRBD2 matches at 7 bases. CDR1 MNHEY and CDR2 SVGAGI come from the germline V gene. This CDR3 is 14 amino acids long. V trimming: 2 bases; J trimming: 4 bases; junction bases outside the gene matches: 3. CDR3 amino acids: CASSYGGESDTQYF. CDR3 nucleotide sequence: TGTGCCAGCAGTTACGGGGGGGAGTCAGATACGCAGTATTTT.

This clonotype showed up just a few times. CDR3 sequence (DNA): TGTGCCACCAGCAGTGGAGGGGGTGCCCCCCTCATGAACACTGAAGCTTTCTTT. Its translation: CATSSGGGAPLMNTEAFF. The V gene is TRBV15, the J gene TRBJ1-1, with a possible D match to TRBD1 (6 bases). With 3 bases removed from V and 0 bases from J, the gap between germline ends came to 20 bases. CDR1 and CDR2 (germline): LNHNV, YYDKDF (reference sequence). This CDR3 is built from 18 residues.

This clonotype was counted only a few times. V gene TRBV20-1 combines with J gene TRBJ2-2; TRBD2 might be the D (5 bases). The CDR3 consists of 18 residues. From germline, CDR1 is DFQATT and CDR2 SNEGSKA (reference sequence). V was cut by 0 bases and J by 1 base, with 18 bases left in between. For the CDR3, the DNA is TGCAGTGCTAGAGATAGTAACGGGAAGGCCGAGAACACCGGGGAGCTGTTTTTT. Translation gives CSARDSNGKAENTGELFF.

This clonotype was detected only a few times. The chain combines TRBV7-9 with TRBJ2-5; D not certain. This CDR3 has 16 residues. Germline values: CDR1 SEHNR, CDR2 FQNEAQ (reference sequence). Trimming took 3 bases from V and 2 from J, leaving 16 bases between them. In nucleotides, the CDR3 is TGTGCCAGCAGCTTTCCCCGGCGAGACATACAAGAGACCCAGTACTTC. It encodes CASSFPRRDIQETQYF.

This chain uses TRBV12-3 or TRBV12-4 with TRBJ1-2, with 7 bases aligning to TRBD1. The junction had 1 base not matched to a gene; V was cut back by 1 base and J by 5 bases. This CDR3 comprises 13 residues. CDR3 amino acids: CASSLVRGYGYTF. CDR3 coding DNA: TGTGCCAGCAGTTTAGTCAGGGGGTATGGCTACACCTTC.

The chain has TRBV7-2 and TRBJ2-3, with TRBD2 identical over 10 bases. Germline loops: CDR1 SGHTA, CDR2 FQGNSA. The trim removed 5 bases at V and 4 bases at J, leaving 6 bases unmatched. This CDR3 spans 15 amino acids. For the CDR3, the DNA is TGTGCCAGCAGCGGCAGCGGGAGGGCCCCAGATACGCAGTATTTT. Its protein product is CASSGSGRAPDTQYF.